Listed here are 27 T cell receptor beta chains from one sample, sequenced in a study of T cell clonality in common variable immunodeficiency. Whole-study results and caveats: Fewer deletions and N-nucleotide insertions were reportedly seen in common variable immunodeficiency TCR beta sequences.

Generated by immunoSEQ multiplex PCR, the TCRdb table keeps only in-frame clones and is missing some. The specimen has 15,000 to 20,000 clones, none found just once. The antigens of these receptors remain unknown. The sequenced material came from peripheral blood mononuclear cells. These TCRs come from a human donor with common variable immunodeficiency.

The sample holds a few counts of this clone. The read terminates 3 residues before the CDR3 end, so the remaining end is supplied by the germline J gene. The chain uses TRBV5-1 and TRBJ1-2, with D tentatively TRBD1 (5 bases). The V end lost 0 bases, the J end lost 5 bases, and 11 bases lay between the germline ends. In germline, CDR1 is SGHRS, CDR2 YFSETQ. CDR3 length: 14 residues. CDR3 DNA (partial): TGCGCCAGCAGCTTGGGTGGGGCAGTATATGGC. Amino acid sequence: CASSLGGAVYG. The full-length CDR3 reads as CASSLGGAVYGYTF.

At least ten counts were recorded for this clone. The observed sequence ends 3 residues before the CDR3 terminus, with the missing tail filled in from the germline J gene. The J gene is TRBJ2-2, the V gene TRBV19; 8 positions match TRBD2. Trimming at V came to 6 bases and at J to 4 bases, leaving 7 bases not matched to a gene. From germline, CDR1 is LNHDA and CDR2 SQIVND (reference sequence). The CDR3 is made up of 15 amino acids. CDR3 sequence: CASRAQSGSTGELFF. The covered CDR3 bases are TGTGCCAGTAGGGCCCAAAGCGGGAGCACCGGGGAG.

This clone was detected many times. CDR3 loop: CASSLGQGARGHNEQFF. CDR3 DNA (partial): TGTGCCAGCTCACTTGGACAGGGGGCGCGGGGTCACAATGAG. V and J are TRBV18 and TRBJ2-1; 11 bases map to TRBD1. The read ends 3 residues before the CDR3 terminus; that terminus is restored from the germline J gene. The length of the CDR3 is 17 residues. CDR1 KGHSH and CDR2 LQKENI come from the germline V gene. Unmatched junction bases numbered 10, after V lost 4 bases and J lost 5 bases.

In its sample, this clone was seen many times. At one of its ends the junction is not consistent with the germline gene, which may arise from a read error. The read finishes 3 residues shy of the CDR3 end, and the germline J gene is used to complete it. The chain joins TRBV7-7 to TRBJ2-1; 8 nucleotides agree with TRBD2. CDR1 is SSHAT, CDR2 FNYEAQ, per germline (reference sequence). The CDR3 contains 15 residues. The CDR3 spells CASTPLGGAIDEQFF. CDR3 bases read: TGTGCTAGCACGCCCCTCGGGGGGGCCATTGATGAG.

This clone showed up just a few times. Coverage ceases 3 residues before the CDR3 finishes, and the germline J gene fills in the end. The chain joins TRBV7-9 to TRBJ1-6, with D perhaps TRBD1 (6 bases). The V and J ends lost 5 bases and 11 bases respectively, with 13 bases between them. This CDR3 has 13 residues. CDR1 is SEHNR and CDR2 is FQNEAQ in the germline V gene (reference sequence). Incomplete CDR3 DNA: TGTGCCAGCAGCCTAACAGGGATTCCACCC. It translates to CASSLTGIPP. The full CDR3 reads CASSLTGIPPLHF.

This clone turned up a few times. The covered CDR3 bases are TGTGCCAGCAGCCCCGGCGGCTATGGC. This gives the protein CASSPGGYG. In full, the CDR3 reads CASSPGGYGYTF. The V gene is TRBV7-9, the J gene TRBJ1-2, with D unclear. Sequencing ends 3 residues short of the CDR3 end; the germline J gene provides the rest. The germline gives CDR1 SEHNR, CDR2 FQNEAQ (reference sequence). This CDR3 is 12 amino acids long. V lost 5 bases and J 4 bases, leaving 8 bases between the germline ends.

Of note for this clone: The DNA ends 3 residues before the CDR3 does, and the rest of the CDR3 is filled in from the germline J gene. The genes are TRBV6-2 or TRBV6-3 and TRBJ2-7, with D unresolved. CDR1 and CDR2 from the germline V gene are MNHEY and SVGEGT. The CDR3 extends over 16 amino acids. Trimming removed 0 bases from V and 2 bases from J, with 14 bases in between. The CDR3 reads CASSYSRRLNTYEQYF. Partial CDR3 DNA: TGTGCCAGCAGTTACTCGAGGCGACTGAATACCTACGAG.

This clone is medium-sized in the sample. CDR3 bases read: TGCAGCGTTGATCGGAGCGGGAGTTACAATGAG. Protein sequence: CSVDRSGSYNE. The whole CDR3 sequence is CSVDRSGSYNEQFF. The chain joins TRBV29-1 to TRBJ2-1; 8 bases agree with TRBD2. The CDR3 extends 3 residues past the end of the read, so its final part is completed from the germline J gene. Germline assignment: CDR1 SQVTM and CDR2 ANQGSEA. Trimming at V came to 3 bases and at J to 4 bases, leaving 5 bases not matched to a gene. There are 14 residues in the CDR3.

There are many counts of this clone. The CDR3 protein is CSVEDGGQGIYNEQFF. Incomplete CDR3 DNA: TGCAGCGTTGAAGACGGAGGACAGGGTATCTACAATGAG. The rearrangement links TRBV29-1 to TRBJ2-1; 8 bases line up with TRBD1. The CDR3 end lies 3 residues beyond the end of the read and is filled in from the germline J gene. The V gene's germline CDR1 is SQVTM and CDR2 ANQGSEA. V lost 0 bases, J lost 3 bases, and 7 bases stayed unmatched. CDR3 size: 16 residues.

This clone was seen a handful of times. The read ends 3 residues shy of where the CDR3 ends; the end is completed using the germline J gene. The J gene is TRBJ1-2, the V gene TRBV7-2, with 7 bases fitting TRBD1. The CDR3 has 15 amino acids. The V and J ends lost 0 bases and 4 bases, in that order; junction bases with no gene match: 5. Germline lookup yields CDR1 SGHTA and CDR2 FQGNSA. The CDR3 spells CASSLASGGSYGYTF. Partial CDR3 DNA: TGTGCCAGCAGCTTAGCATCAGGGGGTAGCTATGGC.

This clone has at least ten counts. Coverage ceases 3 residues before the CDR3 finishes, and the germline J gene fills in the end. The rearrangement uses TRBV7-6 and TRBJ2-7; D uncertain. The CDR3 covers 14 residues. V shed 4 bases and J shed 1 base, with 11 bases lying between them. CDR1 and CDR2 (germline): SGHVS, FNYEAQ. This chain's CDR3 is CASSSWQRSYEQYF. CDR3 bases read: TGTGCCAGCAGCTCTTGGCAGAGATCCTACGAG.

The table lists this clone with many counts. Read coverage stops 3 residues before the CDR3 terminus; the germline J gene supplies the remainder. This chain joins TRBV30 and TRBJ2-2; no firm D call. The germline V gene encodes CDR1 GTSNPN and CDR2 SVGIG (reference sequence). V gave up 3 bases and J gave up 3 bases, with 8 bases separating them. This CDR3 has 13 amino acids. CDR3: CAWRQSYTGELFF. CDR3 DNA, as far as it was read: TGTGCCTGGAGACAATCATACACCGGGGAG.

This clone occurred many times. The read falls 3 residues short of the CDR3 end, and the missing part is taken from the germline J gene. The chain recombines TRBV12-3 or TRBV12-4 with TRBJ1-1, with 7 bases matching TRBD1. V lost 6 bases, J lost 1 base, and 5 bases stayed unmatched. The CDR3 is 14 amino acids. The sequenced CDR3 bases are TGTGCCAGCAGGTCGGGACAGACGAACACTGAA. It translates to CASRSGQTNTE. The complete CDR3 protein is CASRSGQTNTEAFF.

This chain's CDR3 is CASSYPRRKGYQPQHF. The covered CDR3 bases are TGTGCCAGCAGTTACCCGCGGCGGAAGGGGTATCAGCCC. The chain couples TRBV6-2 or TRBV6-3 to TRBJ1-5, with D possibly being TRBD1 (5 bases). The read ends 3 residues before the CDR3 terminus; that terminus is restored from the germline J gene. CDR1 and CDR2 from the germline V gene are MNHEY and SVGEGT. With 2 bases removed from V and 5 bases from J, the gap between germline ends came to 16 bases. The CDR3 is made up of 16 amino acids.

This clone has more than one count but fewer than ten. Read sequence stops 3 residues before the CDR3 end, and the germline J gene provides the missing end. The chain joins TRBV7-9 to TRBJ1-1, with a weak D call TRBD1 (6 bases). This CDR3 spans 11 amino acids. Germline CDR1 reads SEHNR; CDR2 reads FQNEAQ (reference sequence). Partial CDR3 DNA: TGTGCCAGCAGCCTAACAGGGGAA. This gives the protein CASSLTGE. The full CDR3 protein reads CASSLTGEAFF.

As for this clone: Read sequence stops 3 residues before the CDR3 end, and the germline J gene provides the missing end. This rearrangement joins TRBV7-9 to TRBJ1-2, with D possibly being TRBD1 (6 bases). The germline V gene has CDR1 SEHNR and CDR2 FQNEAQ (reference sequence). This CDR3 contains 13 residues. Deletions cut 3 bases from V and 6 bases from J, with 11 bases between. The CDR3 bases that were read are TGTGCCAGCAGCTTCAGGGGACCCCATGGC. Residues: CASSFRGPHG. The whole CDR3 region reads CASSFRGPHGYTF.

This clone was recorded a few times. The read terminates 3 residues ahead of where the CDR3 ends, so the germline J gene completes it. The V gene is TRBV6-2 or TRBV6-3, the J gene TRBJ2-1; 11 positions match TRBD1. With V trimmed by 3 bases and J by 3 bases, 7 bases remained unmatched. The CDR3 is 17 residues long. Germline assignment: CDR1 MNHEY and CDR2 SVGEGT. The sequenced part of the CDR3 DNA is TGTGCCAGCAGTTATTCCTCGGGGACAGGGGGCTACAATGAG. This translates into CASSYSSGTGGYNE. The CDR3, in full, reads CASSYSSGTGGYNEQFF.

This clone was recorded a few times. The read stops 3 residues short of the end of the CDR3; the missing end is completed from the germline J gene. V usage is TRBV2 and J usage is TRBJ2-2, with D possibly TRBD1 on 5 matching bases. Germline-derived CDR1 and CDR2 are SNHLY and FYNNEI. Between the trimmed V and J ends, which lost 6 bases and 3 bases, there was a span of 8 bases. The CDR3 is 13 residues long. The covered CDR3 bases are TGTGCCAGCAGGCAGGGATACACCGGGGAG. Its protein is CASRQGYTGE. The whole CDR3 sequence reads CASRQGYTGELFF.

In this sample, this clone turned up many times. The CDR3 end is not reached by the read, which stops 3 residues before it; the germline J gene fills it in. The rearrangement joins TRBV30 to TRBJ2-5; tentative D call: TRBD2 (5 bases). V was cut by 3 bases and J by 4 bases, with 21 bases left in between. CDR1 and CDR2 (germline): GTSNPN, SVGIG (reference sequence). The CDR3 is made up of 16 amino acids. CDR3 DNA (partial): TGTGCCTGGAGAAGCGACCCCCACCGAGGAGGAGAGACC. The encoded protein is CAWRSDPHRGGET. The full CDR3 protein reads CAWRSDPHRGGETQYF.

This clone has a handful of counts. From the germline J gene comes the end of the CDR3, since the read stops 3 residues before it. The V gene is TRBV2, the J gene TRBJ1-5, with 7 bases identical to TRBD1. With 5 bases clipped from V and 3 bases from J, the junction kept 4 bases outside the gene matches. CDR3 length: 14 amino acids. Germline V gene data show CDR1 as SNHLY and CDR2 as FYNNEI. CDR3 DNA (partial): TGTGCCAGCAGTAGGGGGCTGGACAATCAGCCC. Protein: CASSRGLDNQP. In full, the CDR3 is CASSRGLDNQPQHF. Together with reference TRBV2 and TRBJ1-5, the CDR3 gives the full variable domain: EPEVTQTPSHQVTQMGQEVILRCVPISNHLYFYWYRQILGQKVEFLVSFYNNEISEKSEIFDDQFSVERPDGSNFTLKIRSTKLEDSAMYFCASSRGLDNQPQHFGDGTRLSIL.

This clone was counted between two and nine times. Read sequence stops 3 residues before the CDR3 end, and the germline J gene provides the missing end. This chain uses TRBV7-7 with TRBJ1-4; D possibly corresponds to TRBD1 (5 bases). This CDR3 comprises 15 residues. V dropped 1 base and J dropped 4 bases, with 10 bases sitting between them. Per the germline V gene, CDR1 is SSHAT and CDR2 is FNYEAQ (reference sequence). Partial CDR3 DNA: TGTGCCAGCAGCTTAGGGAACAGGCATAATGAAAAA. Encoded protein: CASSLGNRHNEK. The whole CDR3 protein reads CASSLGNRHNEKLFF. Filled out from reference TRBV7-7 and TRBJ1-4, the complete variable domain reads GAGVSQSPRYKVTKRGQDVTLRCDPISSHATLYWYQQALGQGPEFLTYFNYEAQPDKSGLPSDRFSAERPEGSISTLTIQRTEQRDSAMYRCASSLGNRHNEKLFFGSGTQLSVL.

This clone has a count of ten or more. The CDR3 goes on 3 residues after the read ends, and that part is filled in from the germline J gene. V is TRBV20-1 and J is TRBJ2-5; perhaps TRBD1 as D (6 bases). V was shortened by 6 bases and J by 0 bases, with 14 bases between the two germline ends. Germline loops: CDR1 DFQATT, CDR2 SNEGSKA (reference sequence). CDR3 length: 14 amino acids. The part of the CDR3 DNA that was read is TGCAGTGCCCAGAGCAGGGGCGACCAAGAGACC. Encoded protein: CSAQSRGDQET. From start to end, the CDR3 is CSAQSRGDQETQYF.

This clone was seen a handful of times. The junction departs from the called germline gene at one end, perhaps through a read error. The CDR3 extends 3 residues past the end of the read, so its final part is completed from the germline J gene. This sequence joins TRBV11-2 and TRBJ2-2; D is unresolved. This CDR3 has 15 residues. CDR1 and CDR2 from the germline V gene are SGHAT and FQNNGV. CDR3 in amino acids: CASSLDSGYTEELFF. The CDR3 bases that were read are TGTGCCAGCAGCTTAGATTCGGGTTACACCGAGGAG.

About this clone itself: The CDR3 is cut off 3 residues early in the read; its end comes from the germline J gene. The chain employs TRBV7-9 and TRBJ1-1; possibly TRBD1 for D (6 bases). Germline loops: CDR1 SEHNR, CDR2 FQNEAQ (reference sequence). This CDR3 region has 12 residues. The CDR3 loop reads CASSRAQGFAFF. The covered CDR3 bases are TGTGCCAGCAGCCGAGCACAGGGTTTC.

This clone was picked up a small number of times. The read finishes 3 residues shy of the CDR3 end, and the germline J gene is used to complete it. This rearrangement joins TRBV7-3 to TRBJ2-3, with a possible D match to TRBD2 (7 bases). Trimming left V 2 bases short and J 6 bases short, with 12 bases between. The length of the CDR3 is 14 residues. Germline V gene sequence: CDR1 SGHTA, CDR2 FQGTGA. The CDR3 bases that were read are TGTGCCAGCAGCTTAGGCGGGGGCGGGGATACG. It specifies CASSLGGGGDT. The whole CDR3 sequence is CASSLGGGGDTQYF.

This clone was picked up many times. The DNA read from the CDR3 is TGCAGCGTTGACGCCATTGAACTACAGGGGGCAAGCACTGAA. It is translated as CSVDAIELQGASTE. The entire CDR3 is CSVDAIELQGASTEAFF. The chain employs TRBV29-1 and TRBJ1-1; TRBD1 aligns across 9 bases. The read finishes 3 residues shy of the CDR3 end, and the germline J gene is used to complete it. The CDR3 runs 17 residues. Trimming took 3 bases from V and 4 from J; bases not matched to a gene: 15. Looked up from germline, CDR1 is SQVTM and CDR2 is ANQGSEA.

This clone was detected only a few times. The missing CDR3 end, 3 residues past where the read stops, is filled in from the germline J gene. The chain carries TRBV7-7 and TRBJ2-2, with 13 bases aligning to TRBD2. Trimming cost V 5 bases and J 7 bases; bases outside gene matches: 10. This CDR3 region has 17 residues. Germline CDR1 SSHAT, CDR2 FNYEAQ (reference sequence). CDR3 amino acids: CASSRGTSGKRGGELFF. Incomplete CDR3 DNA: TGTGCCAGCAGCCGAGGGACTAGCGGGAAGAGAGGCGGGGAG.